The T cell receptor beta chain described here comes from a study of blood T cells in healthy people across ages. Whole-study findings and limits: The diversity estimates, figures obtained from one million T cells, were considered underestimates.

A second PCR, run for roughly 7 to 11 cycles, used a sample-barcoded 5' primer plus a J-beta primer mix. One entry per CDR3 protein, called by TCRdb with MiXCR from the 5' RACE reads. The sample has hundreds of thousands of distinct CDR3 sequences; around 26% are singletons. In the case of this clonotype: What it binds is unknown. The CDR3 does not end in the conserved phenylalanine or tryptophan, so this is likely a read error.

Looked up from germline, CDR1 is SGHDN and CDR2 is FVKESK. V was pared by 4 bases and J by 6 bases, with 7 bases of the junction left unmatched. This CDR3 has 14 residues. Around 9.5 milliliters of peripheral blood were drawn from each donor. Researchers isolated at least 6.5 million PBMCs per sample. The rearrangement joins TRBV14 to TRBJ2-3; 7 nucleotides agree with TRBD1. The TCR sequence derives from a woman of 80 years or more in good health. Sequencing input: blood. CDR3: CASSLMTGPDTQYL. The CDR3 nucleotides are TGTGCCAGCAGCCTTATGACAGGGCCGGATACGCAGTATTTG.